This T cell receptor beta chain was observed in a study of T cell responses to AZD1222 COVID-19 vaccine. Study-wide results and caveats: Once two AZD1222 doses were given, Spike-specific TCR breadth and depth went up. Clonal diversity was possibly underestimated; the donors were predominantly white British and more often female.

The germline V gene has CDR1 MNHEY and CDR2 SVGAGI. The V end was cut by 1 base, the J end by 11 bases, with 14 bases between. The CDR3 has 14 amino acids. To note about this clone: Antigen unknown.

Clones were read by immunoSEQ multiplex PCR, and TCRdb kept only the in-frame ones, dropping some. The table shows roughly 50,000 clones, with 65% to 80% occurring only once. Sequenced material: peripheral blood, taken on day 0 of AZD1222 vaccination. The source is an adult in good health. The gene calls are TRBV6-5 and TRBJ1-4; no clear D gene. CDR3 sequence (DNA): TGTGCCAGCAGTTACTTCGGGGAGGGAGGGAAACTGTTTTTT. Amino acid sequence: CASSYFGEGGKLFF.